Here is one TCR beta chain with its context. Germline values: CDR1 MNHNY, CDR2 SVGAGI (reference sequence). V lost 5 bases, J lost 7 bases, and 18 bases lay in between. The CDR3 contains 14 residues. The data originate from a study of blood T cell repertoires in COVID-19. Study-wide context: Sites across the United States, Italy and Spain contributed samples from acute and convalescent COVID-19. From T cells, B-cell-depleted T cells, or PBMCs came the material, which was cDNA or gDNA.

Study processing details: Using reference gene primer amplification, nucleated cell counts were estimated. Generated by immunoSEQ multiplex PCR, the TCRdb table keeps only in-frame clones and is missing some. D and trimming come from the DNA, and the V and J calls and clone size come from that table. The sample consists of some 61,000 clones, about nine tenths of them appearing once. The clonotype comes from a man in his sixties with acute or convalescent COVID-19. Sequenced input: peripheral blood. This chain links TRBV6-6 with TRBJ2-7; TRBD2 is a possible D gene (5 bases). The chain's CDR3 is CASSIQPYSGEQYF. DNA for the CDR3: TGTGCCAGCAGTATACAACCGTACTCGGGAGAGCAGTACTTC.